This T cell receptor (beta chain) is from a study of T cell responses to AZD1222 COVID-19 vaccine. Whole-study findings and limits: Reports indicate that nearly half of spike-specific TCRs are directed at unmutated variant regions. Most donors were white British and more were female, and clonal diversity was possibly underestimated. Rises in breadth and depth of Spike-specific TCRs came after two AZD1222 doses.

Germline values: CDR1 GTSNPN, CDR2 SVGIG (reference sequence). There are 13 residues in the CDR3. The V end lost 1 base, the J end lost 9 bases, and 13 bases lay between the germline ends. The analysis combined second doses at about 4 or about 12 weeks. Worth noting for this clone: No antigen is known for it.

Here immunoSEQ multiplex PCR was the method, and the copy in TCRdb shows in-frame clones only, minus some. The sample consists of about 73,000 clones, around 90% of them appearing once. The chain uses TRBV30 and TRBJ1-5; D uncertain. The sample here was peripheral blood, taken 28 days after the second AZD1222 dose. The clonotype comes from an adult who received the AZD1222 COVID-19 vaccine. The chain's CDR3 is CAWSGYHQRPQHF. The CDR3 nucleotides are TGTGCCTGGAGTGGATACCATCAGCGGCCCCAGCATTTT.